The clone carrying this T cell receptor (beta chain) was picked up one time. CDR1 and CDR2 (germline): SGHTA, FQGTGA. V was trimmed by 0 bases and J by 7 bases, leaving 7 bases between them. The CDR3 length is 13 residues. The data are from a study of control samples from healthy donors and cancer patients. Some clones are missing from TCRdb's copy, which holds only in-frame ones; the method was immunoSEQ multiplex PCR. Of roughly 150,000 clones listed, approximately 90% were seen once; the top ten hold approximately 0.7%. This sequence joins TRBV7-3 and TRBJ2-1; D call uncertain. Sequencing was performed on blood. The sequence derives from a young woman in good health. The CDR3 DNA reads TGTGCCAGCAGCTTAACTCAAGGGAATGAGCAGTTCTTC. It specifies CASSLTQGNEQFF. The full variable domain, in which reference TRBV7-3 and TRBJ2-1 provide the parts outside the CDR3, is GAGVSQTPSNKVTEKGKYVELRCDPISGHTALYWYRQSLGQGPEFLIYFQGTGAADDSGLPNDRFFAVRPEGSVSTLKIQRTERGDSAVYLCASSLTQGNEQFFGPGTRLTVL.